The 5 T cell receptor beta chains in this list originate from one sample, sequenced in a study of blood T cell repertoires in COVID-19. Sequencing used immunoSEQ multiplex PCR; TCRdb keeps in-frame clones, though not all of them. The repertoire has more than 300,000 clones, 80% to 90% of them found once; the top ten carry around 2%. The sequenced sample was PBMCs or T cells enriched from blood (not recorded which). These receptors were collected from a man in his forties or fifties in a cohort exposed to, infected with or recovered from COVID-19 (not recorded which).

The genes are TRBV7-9 and TRBJ1-2; 10 bases map to TRBD1. This CDR3 has 15 residues. CDR1 and CDR2 from the germline V gene are SEHNR and FQNEAQ (reference sequence). The J segment lost 7 bases and the V segment lost 0 bases, leaving 5 bases of the junction unmatched. CDR3 region: CASSLALGQGFGYTF. Here the CDR3 DNA reads TGTGCCAGCAGCTTAGCCTTGGGACAGGGGTTTGGCTACACCTTC.

The chain employs TRBV18 and TRBJ1-6; D might be TRBD1 (6 bases). V shed 0 bases and J shed 2 bases, with 8 bases lying between them. Germline V gene lookup returns CDR1 KGHSH and CDR2 LQKENI. The CDR3 runs to 16 residues. CDR3 sequence: CASSPPGATYNSPLHF. The CDR3 region has the DNA TGTGCCAGCTCACCACCGGGGGCGACCTATAATTCACCCCTCCACTTT.

Turning to this clone: An end of the junction does not agree with germline; a read error may underlie this. J is TRBJ1-1 and V is TRBV19, with 7 bases identical to TRBD1. The CDR3 loop spans 15 amino acids. Germline V gene sequence: CDR1 LNHDA, CDR2 SQIVND (reference sequence). CDR3 DNA: TGTGCCAGTAGTCTAGAGGGACAGACGAACACTGAAGCTTTCTTT. It translates to CASSLEGQTNTEAFF.

Comment on this clone: This same CDR3 is encoded by further DNA sequences in the sample. The chain links TRBV29-1 to TRBJ2-3; D might be TRBD2 (6 bases). The CDR3 extends over 13 amino acids. The V end lost 4 bases, the J end lost 2 bases, and 10 bases lay between the germline ends. Germline CDR1 and CDR2: SQVTM and ANQGSEA. CDR3 amino acids: CSVVGGVTDTQYF. The CDR3 DNA follows: TGCAGCGTTGTAGGAGGGGTCACAGATACGCAGTATTTT.

The V gene is TRBV28, the J gene TRBJ1-3, with a weak D call TRBD1 (5 bases). Trimming cost V 8 bases and J 0 bases, with 14 bases left between them. This CDR3 has 15 amino acids. The germline V gene encodes CDR1 MDHEN and CDR2 SYDVKM. The CDR3 nucleotides read TGTGCCAGCGGAAAGACAGTCCCCTCTGGAAACACCATATATTTT. This codes for CASGKTVPSGNTIYF. Full variable domain (missing parts from reference TRBV28 and TRBJ1-3): DVKVTQSSRYLVKRTGEKVFLECVQDMDHENMFWYRQDPGLGLRLIYFSYDVKMKEKGDIPEGYSVSREKKERFSLILESASTNQTSMYLCASGKTVPSGNTIYFGEGSWLTVV.